A selection of T cell receptor beta chains follows, all from one sample in a study of blood T cells in healthy people across ages. TCRdb fed the 5' RACE reads into MiXCR, producing one record per CDR3 protein. The table lists about 1.6 million distinct CDR3 sequences, around 36% of them singletons, with approximately 10% in the top ten. Sequencing was performed on blood. All receptors derive from a woman aged 25 to 39 in good health. Both conserved end residues are trimmed from each CDR3. Clone size is shown for a subset of rows, as once, few, many or a class of expanded clone.

abundance	v_gene	len	CDR3aa
once	TRBV29-1	11	SVVRTREPFEY
many	TRBV20-1	11	SARGSGANVLT
few	TRBV7-6	11	ASSLTGMNEQY
-	TRBV20-1	12	SATGSFYQETQF
many	TRBV29-1	12	SVEGGRGTETQY
-	TRBV29-1	10	SVRPTYNEQF
-	TRBV20-1	12	SAFTSPGSNEQY
-	TRBV15	12	APSADYVIETQY
many	TRBV3-1	14	ASSQEASGLYNEQF
few	TRBV7-9	11	ASSLDPGTEQY
-	TRBV14	12	ASSHWGEAYEQY
-	TRBV6-1	11	ASSETSGDEQY
many	TRBV7-9	13	ASSPRLAGKETQY
few	TRBV4-2	12	ASSQAGPWSPLH
few	TRBV24-1	13	ATSDFGVRTDTQY
-	TRBV13	14	ASSFLGDGYTGELF
many	TRBV7-2	10	ASSVPTDTQY
-	TRBV10-3	10	AISDQDEKLF
few	TRBV20-1	10	SGRLAQETQY
few	TRBV18	10	ASSPKEETQY